A selection of T cell receptor beta chains follows, all from one sample in a study of T cells expressing NK-cell markers. TCRdb reworked the 5' RACE reads into one entry per CDR3 protein, no DNA. This table holds almost 450,000 distinct CDR3 sequences. Sequencing was done on a sample of blood T cells: a sorted CD56 or NKG2C T cell subset, CD4+ or CD8+ T cells, or bulk PBMC T cells (not recorded which). Source of these receptors: a woman between 18 and 70 years old in good health. Each CDR3 is given with its conserved first and last residue. The order of the fields is V gene, J gene, CDR3 protein.

TRBV3-1	TRBJ1-3	CASSQEAGLSGNTIYF
TRBV5-5	TRBJ2-7	CASSSPGSSGTHEQYF
TRBV6-5	TRBJ2-3	CASSSSVEGPTDTQYF
TRBV11-3	TRBJ1-5	CASRTGDNQPQHF
TRBV7-2	TRBJ2-2	CASSPLRTPYTGELFF
TRBV19	TRBJ2-7	CASSARGSRSSYEQYF
TRBV11-2	TRBJ1-1	CASSRTTMLDTEAFF
TRBV15	TRBJ2-7	CATRDIGTSYEQYF
TRBV18	TRBJ2-7	CASSPVGVGSNFPYEQYF
TRBV19	TRBJ2-3	CASSPPSGGESTDTQYF
TRBV20-1	TRBJ2-3	CSASVDPSTDTQYF
TRBV11-2	TRBJ2-3	CASSWEKRFTDTQYF
TRBV6-2/TRBV6-3	TRBJ2-7	CASSSQGWEQYF
TRBV19	TRBJ2-2	CASSIQAGGFTGELFF
TRBV27	TRBJ2-3	CASSLDGYGTDTQYF
TRBV12-3/TRBV12-4	TRBJ2-5	CASSTPDRVETQYF
TRBV28	TRBJ2-7	CASSLWHRGQGEQYF
TRBV4-3	TRBJ1-2	CASSFTGDYGYTF
TRBV9	TRBJ2-7	CASSVEGQTYEQYF
TRBV20-1	TRBJ2-5	CSAILGRQETQYF
TRBV5-4	TRBJ2-2	CASSPGGGAHTGELFF
TRBV12-3/TRBV12-4	TRBJ1-1	CASSWGWGDTEAFF
TRBV7-9	TRBJ2-1	CASSWWTSGGPDEQFF
TRBV20-1	TRBJ2-1	CSARPEGLAGRFFYNEQFF
TRBV20-1	TRBJ2-3	CSAVTSGRSADTQYF
TRBV7-8	TRBJ2-3	CASSLDGRSTDTQYF
TRBV29-1	TRBJ2-7	CSGDGGSGEQYF
TRBV2	TRBJ2-5	CASNTGSQETQYF
TRBV5-1	TRBJ2-1	CASSFTSGNSYNEQFF
TRBV10-3	TRBJ2-5	CAISEWDRSLQYF
TRBV29-1	TRBJ2-1	CSVEDRTYKFF
TRBV24-1	TRBJ2-3	CATSDPSGGRADTQYF
TRBV29-1	TRBJ2-5	CSVGQGAGETQYF
TRBV20-1	TRBJ1-2	CSARDPGRTNYGYTF
TRBV10-3	TRBJ2-1	CAISEHEIDEQFF
TRBV29-1	TRBJ2-1	CSVDKGSYNEQFF
TRBV20-1	TRBJ1-4	CSPTSTNEKLFF
TRBV6-2/TRBV6-3	TRBJ1-2	CASSYRMLGYTF
TRBV6-6	TRBJ1-6	CASTPGAVSPLHF
TRBV7-2	TRBJ1-1	CASSDQYNTEAFF
TRBV6-1	TRBJ2-5	CASSGHRVGETQYF
TRBV3-1	TRBJ2-1	CASSLQDASGRNEQFF
TRBV7-3	TRBJ1-1	CASSPYRDLGAEAFF
TRBV4-2	TRBJ2-7	CASSQEVLAANEQYF
TRBV5-5	TRBJ2-1	CASSFTSSSNEQFF
TRBV20-1	TRBJ2-1	CSAAGGTGLASSYNEQFF
TRBV30	TRBJ2-3	CAWTPLAGGPDTQYF
TRBV12-3/TRBV12-4	TRBJ2-2	CASGKGTGGTGELFF
TRBV4-1	TRBJ1-6	CASSQTLTAGAYNSPLHF
TRBV27	TRBJ2-3	CASSSIQGAFVADTQYF
TRBV7-9	TRBJ2-3	CASTLLGTQYF
TRBV5-5	TRBJ2-7	CASSYVGTGPYEQYF
TRBV7-3	TRBJ1-2	CASSADRDYGYTF